This is a list of T cell receptor beta chains from one sample in a study of technical replicates of blood from several donors. Using immunoSEQ multiplex PCR, the repertoire was profiled, and TCRdb retains in-frame clones only, with some absent. Here the sample spans about 80,000 clones, around nine tenths being singletons. The specimen was T cells isolated from PBMCs. The receptors shown here come from a human donor in good health. CDR3s leave out the opening cysteine and the closing phenylalanine or tryptophan.

ASSLGDGITDTQY | TRBJ2-3 | 13 | TRBV5-4
ASRPIGVDRDDTEAF | TRBJ1-1 | 15 | TRBV23-1
AISSASYNEQF | TRBJ2-1 | 11 | TRBV10-3
ASSPRQRNTEAF | TRBJ1-1 | 12 | TRBV14
ASSYDRKSGNTIY | TRBJ1-3 | 13 | TRBV6-5
SVGGTYNEQF | TRBJ2-1 | 10 | TRBV29-1
ASSVVGQVPPNTGELF | TRBJ2-2 | 16 | TRBV9
ASSLEAGGLGTGANVLT | TRBJ2-6 | 17 | TRBV5-1
ASSLAGWFEAF | TRBJ1-1 | 11 | TRBV5-1
ASWGFDKNEKLF | TRBJ1-4 | 12 | TRBV6-5
ASSADRDVNTGELF | TRBJ2-2 | 14 | TRBV9
ASTGPSGNTIY | TRBJ1-3 | 11 | TRBV2
ASSLFIISNQPQH | TRBJ1-5 | 13 | TRBV5-6
ASSIQRDSYEQY | TRBJ2-7 | 12 | TRBV19
ASSSRRREQF | TRBJ2-1 | 10 | TRBV27
ASSLGLAVEETQY | TRBJ2-5 | 13 | TRBV7-2
ASSEYLGGSYEQY | TRBJ2-7 | 13 | TRBV6-1
ASSQEEGPGVHEQY | TRBJ2-7 | 14 | TRBV4-3
ASSQGASVSYNEQF | TRBJ2-1 | 14 | TRBV4-2
ASSSTGNTEAF | TRBJ1-1 | 11 | TRBV7-6